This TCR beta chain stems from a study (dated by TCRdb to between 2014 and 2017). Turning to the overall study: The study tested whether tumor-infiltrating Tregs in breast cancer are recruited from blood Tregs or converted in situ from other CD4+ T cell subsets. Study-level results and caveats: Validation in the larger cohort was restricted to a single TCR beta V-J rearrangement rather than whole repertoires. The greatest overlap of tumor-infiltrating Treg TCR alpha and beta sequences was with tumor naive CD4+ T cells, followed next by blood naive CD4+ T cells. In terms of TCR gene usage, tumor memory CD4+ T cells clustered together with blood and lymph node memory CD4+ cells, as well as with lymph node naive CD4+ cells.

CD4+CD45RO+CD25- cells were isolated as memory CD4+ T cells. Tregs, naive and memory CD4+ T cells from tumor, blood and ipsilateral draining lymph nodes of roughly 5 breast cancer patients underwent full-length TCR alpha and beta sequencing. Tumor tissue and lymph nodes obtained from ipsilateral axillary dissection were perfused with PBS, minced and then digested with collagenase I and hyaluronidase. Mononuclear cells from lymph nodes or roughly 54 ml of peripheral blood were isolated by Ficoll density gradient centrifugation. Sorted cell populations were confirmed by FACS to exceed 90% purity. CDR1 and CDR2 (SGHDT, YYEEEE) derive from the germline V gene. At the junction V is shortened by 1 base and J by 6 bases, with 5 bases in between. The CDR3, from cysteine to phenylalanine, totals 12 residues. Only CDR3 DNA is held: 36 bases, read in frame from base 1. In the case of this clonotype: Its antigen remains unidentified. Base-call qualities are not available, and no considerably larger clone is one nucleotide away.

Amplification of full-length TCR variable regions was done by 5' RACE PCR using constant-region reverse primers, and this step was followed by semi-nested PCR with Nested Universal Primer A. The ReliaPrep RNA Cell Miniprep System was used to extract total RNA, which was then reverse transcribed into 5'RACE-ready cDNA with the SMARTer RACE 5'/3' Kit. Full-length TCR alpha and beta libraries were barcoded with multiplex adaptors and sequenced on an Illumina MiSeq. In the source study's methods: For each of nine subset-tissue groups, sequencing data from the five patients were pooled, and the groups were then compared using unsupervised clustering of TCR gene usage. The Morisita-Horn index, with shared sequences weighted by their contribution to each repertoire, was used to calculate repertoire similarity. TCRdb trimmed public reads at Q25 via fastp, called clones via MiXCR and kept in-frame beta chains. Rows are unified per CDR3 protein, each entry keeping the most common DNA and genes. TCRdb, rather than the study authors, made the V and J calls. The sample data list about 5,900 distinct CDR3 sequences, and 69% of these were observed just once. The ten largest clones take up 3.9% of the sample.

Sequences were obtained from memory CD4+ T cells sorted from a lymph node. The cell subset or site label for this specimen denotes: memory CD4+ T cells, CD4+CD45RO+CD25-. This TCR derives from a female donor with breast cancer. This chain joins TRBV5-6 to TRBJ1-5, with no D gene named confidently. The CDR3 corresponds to CASSLMGQPQHF. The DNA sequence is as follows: TGTGCCAGCAGCTTGATGGGTCAGCCCCAGCATTTT.